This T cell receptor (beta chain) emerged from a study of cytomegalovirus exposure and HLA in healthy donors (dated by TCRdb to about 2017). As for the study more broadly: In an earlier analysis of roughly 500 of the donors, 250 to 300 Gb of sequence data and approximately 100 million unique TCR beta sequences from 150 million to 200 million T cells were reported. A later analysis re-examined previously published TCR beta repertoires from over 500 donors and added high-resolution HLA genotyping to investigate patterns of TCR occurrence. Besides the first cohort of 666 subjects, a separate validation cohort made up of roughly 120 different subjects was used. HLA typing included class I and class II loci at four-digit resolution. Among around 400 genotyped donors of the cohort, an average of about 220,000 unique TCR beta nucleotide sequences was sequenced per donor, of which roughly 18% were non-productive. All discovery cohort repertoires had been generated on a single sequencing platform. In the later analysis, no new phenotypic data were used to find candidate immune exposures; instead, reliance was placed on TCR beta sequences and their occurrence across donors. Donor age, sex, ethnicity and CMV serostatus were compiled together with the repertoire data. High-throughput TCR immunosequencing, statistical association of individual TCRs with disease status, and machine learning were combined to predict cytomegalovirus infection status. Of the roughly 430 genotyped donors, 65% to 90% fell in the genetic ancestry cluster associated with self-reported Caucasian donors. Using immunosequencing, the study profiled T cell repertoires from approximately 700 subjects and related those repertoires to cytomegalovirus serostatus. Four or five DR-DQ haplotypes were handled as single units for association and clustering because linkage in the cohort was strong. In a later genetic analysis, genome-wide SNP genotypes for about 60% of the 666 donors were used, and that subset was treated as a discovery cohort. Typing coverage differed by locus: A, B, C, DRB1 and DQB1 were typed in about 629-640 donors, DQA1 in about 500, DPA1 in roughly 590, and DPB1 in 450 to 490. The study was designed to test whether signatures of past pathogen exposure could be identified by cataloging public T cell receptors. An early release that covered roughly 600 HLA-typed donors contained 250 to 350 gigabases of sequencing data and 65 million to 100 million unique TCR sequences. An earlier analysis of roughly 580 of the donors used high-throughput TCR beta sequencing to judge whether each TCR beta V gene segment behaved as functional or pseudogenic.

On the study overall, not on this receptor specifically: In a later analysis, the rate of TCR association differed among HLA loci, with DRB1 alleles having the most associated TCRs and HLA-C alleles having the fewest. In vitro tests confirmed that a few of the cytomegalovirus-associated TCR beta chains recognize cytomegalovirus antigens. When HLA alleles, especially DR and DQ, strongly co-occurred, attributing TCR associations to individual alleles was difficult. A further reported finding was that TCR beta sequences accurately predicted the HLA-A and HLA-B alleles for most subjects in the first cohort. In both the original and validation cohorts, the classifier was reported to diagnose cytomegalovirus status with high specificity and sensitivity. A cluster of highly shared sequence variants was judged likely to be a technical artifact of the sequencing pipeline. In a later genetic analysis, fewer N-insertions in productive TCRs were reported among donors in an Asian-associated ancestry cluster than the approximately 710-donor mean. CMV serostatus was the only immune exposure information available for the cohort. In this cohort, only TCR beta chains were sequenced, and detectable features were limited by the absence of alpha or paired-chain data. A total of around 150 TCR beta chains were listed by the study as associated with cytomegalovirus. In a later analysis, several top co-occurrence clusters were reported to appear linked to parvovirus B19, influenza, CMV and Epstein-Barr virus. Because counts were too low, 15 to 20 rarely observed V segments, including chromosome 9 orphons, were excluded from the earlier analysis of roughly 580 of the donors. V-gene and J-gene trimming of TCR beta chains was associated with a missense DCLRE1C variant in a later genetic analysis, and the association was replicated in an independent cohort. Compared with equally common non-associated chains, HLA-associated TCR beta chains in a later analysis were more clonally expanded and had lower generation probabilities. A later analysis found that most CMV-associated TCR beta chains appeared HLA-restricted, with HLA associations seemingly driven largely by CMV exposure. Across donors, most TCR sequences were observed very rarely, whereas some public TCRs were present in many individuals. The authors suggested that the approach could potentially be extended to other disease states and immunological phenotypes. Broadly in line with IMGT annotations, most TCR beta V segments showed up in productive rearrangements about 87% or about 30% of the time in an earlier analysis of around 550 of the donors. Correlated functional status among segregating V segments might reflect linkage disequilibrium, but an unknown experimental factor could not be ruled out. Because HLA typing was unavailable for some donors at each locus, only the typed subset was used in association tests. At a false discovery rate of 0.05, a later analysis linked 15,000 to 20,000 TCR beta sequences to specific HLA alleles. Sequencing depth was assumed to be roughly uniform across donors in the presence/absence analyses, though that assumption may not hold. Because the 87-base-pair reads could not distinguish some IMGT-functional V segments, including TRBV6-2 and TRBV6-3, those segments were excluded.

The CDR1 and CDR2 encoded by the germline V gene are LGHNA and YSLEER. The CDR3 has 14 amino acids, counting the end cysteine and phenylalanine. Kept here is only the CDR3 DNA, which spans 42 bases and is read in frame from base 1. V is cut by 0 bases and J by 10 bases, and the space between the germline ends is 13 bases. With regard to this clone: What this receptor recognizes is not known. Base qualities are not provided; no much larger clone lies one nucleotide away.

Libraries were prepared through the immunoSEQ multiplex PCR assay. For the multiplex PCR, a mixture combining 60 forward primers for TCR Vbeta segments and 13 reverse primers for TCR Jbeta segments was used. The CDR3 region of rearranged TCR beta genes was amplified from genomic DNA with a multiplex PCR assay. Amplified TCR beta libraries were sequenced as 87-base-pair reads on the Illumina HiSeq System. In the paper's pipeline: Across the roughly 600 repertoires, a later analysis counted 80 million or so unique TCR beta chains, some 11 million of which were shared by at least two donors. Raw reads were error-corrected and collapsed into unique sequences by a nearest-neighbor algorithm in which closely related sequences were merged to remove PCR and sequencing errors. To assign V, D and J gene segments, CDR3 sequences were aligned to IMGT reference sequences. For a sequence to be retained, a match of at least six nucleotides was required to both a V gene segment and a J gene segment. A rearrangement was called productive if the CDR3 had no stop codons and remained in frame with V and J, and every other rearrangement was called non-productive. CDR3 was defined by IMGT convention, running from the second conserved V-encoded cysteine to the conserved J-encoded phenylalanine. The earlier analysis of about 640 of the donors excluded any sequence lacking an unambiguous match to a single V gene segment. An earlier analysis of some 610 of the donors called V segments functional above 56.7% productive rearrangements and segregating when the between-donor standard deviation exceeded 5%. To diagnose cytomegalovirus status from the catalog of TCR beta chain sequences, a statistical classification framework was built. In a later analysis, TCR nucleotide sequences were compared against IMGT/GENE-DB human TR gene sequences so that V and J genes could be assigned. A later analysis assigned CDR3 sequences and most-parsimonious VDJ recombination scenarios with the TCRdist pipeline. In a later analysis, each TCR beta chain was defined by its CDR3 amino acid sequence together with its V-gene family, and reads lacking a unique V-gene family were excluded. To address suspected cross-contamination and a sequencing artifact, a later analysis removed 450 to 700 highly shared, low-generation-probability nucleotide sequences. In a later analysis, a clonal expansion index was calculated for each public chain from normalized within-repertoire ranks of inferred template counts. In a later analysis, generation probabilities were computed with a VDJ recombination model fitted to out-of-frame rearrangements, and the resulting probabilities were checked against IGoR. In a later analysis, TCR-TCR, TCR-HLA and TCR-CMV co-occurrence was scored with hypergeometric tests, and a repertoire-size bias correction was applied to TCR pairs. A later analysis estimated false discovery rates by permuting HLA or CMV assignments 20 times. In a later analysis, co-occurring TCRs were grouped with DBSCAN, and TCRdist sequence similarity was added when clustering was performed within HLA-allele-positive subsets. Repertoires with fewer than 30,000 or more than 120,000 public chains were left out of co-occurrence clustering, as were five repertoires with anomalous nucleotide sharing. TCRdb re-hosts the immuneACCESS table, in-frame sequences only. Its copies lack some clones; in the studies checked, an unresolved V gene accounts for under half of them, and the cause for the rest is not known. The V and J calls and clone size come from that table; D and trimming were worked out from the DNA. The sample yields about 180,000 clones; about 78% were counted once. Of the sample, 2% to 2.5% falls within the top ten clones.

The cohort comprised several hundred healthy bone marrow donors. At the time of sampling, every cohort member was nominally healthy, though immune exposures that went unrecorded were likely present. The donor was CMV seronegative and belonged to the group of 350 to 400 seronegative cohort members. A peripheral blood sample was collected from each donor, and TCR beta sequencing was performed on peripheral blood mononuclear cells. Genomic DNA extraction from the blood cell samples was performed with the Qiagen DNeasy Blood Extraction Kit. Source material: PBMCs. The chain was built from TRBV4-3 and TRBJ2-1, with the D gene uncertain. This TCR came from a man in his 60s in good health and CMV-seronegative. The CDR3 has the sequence CASSQDQGRSEQFF. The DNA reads TGCGCCAGCAGCCAAGATCAAGGAAGGAGCGAGCAGTTCTTC.